The clone carrying this T cell receptor beta chain was seen just once. Relative to the germline gene, one junction end is altered; a read error may explain this. The CDR3 has 9 amino acids. Germline CDR1 is SQVTM and CDR2 is ANQGSEA. This sample was included in a study of CD8 T cells in Susac syndrome. Reverse transcription of about 0.5 to 1 ug RNA was carried out with random hexamers. The TCR beta CDR3 was amplified by immunoSEQ multiplex PCR across 54 Vbeta, 13 Jbeta. MiXCR, applied by TCRdb to the immunoSEQ multiplex PCR reads, yields one record per CDR3 protein. The sample holds 130,000 to 150,000 distinct CDR3 sequences, 90% to 97% seen once.

The clonotype comes from a human donor with Susac syndrome. This chain connects TRBV29-1 to TRBJ2-7; D perhaps matches TRBD2 (6 bases). The sequenced material came from CD4+ T cells from PBMCs. For the CDR3, the DNA is TGCAGCGTCCCCCCTGCCGGGGGCTTC. This translates into CSVPPAGGF.